The rows below give T cell receptor beta chains drawn from one sample of a study of cytomegalovirus exposure and HLA in healthy donors. The assay was immunoSEQ multiplex PCR, and TCRdb's table has in-frame clones only and misses some. The repertoire consists of about 180,000 clones, with 75% to 90% occurring once and the leading ten covering roughly 15%. Material: PBMCs. The receptors originated from a young man in good health and CMV-seropositive. CDR3s include the opening cysteine and the closing phenylalanine or tryptophan. A D gene is named only where the DNA matches it firmly. Not all rows give a size; the values are once, few, many and, for expanded clones, a class.

V gene	D gene	clone size	J gene	CDR3 protein	CDR3 DNA
TRBV14	TRBD2	.	TRBJ2-5	CASSPRTSGRETQYF	TGTGCCAGCAGCCCTCGGACTAGCGGGAGGGAGACCCAGTACTTC
TRBV5-4	.	.	TRBJ2-7	CASSMPGYEQYF	TGTGCCAGCAGCATGCCCGGCTACGAGCAGTACTTC
TRBV5-6	.	.	TRBJ1-2	CASSPQGYGYTF	TGTGCCAGCAGCCCCCAGGGCTATGGCTACACCTTC
TRBV25-1	TRBD2	.	TRBJ2-1	CASSVPGRGSYNEQFF	TGTGCCAGCAGTGTCCCTGGGAGGGGCTCCTACAATGAGCAGTTCTTC
TRBV2	TRBD1	.	TRBJ2-4	CASSTTGSTKNIQYF	TGTGCCAGCAGCACGACAGGGTCAACCAAAAACATTCAGTACTTC
TRBV13	TRBD1	.	TRBJ2-5	CASSLTLRDRQETQYF	TGTGCCAGCAGCTTAACCCTCCGGGACAGACAAGAGACCCAGTACTTC
TRBV4-1	TRBD1	once	TRBJ1-1	CASSLYRGTEAFF	TGCGCCAGCAGCTTATACAGGGGAACTGAAGCTTTCTTT
TRBV4-1	TRBD1	.	TRBJ2-7	CASSLGTGPGFEQYF	TGCGCCAGCAGCCTCGGGACAGGGCCAGGCTTCGAGCAGTACTTC
TRBV7-9	TRBD1	.	TRBJ1-1	CASSPQGRTEAFF	TGTGCCAGCAGCCCACAGGGGAGGACTGAAGCTTTCTTT
TRBV7-8	TRBD2	.	TRBJ2-7	CASSPSGGAYEQYF	TGTGCCAGCAGCCCAAGCGGGGGGGCCTACGAGCAGTACTTC
TRBV4-2	.	few	TRBJ1-2	CASSQDLLEGNSGYTF	TGTGCCAGCAGCCAAGATTTATTGGAGGGGAATAGTGGCTACACCTTC
TRBV6-1	TRBD2	.	TRBJ2-7	CASSEAGASGGLPSYEQYF	TGTGCCAGCAGTGAAGCTGGGGCTAGCGGGGGGCTTCCCTCTTACGAGCAGTACTTC
TRBV11-1	TRBD2	.	TRBJ2-3	CASSPGGGSADTQYF	TGTGCCAGCAGCCCCGGGGGAGGGAGCGCAGATACGCAGTATTTT
TRBV5-1	.	.	TRBJ2-3	CASSKTGDRGVDTQYF	TGCGCCAGCAGCAAGACAGGGGACCGGGGGGTAGATACGCAGTATTTT
TRBV2	TRBD2	.	TRBJ2-5	CASRTRGDPQETQYF	TGTGCCAGCAGAACCCGGGGGGATCCGCAAGAGACCCAGTACTTC
TRBV2	.	.	TRBJ2-3	CASSEALPNTDTQYF	TGTGCCAGCAGTGAAGCGCTTCCTAACACAGATACGCAGTATTTT
TRBV18	.	.	TRBJ2-1	CASSPIGRVIHNEQFF	TGTGCCAGCTCACCAATAGGCCGGGTGATTCACAATGAGCAGTTCTTC
TRBV6-1	TRBD1	.	TRBJ2-3	CASSEGQGLTDTQYF	TGTGCCAGCAGTGAGGGACAGGGGTTGACAGATACGCAGTATTTT
TRBV4-1	.	.	TRBJ2-2	CASSQAQGSGELFF	TGCGCCAGCAGCCAAGCACAGGGTAGCGGGGAGCTGTTTTTT
TRBV7-9	TRBD1	.	TRBJ1-4	CASSRDSREKLFF	TGTGCCAGCAGCCGGGACAGTCGGGAAAAACTGTTTTTT
TRBV27	TRBD2	.	TRBJ2-7	CASSRESGRPTYEQYF	TGTGCCAGCAGTAGGGAGAGCGGGAGGCCGACCTACGAGCAGTACTTC
TRBV27	.	.	TRBJ2-7	CASSFQQGDKQYF	TGTGCCAGCAGTTTTCAACAGGGAGACAAGCAGTACTTC
TRBV28	TRBD1	.	TRBJ2-5	CASSTIRTGDETQYF	TGTGCCAGCAGTACTATCCGGACAGGGGACGAGACCCAGTACTTC
TRBV9	TRBD2	.	TRBJ2-5	CASSVGRGAGQETQYF	TGTGCCAGCAGCGTAGGGCGGGGGGCTGGCCAAGAGACCCAGTACTTC
TRBV28	.	.	TRBJ1-2	CASSFRGRLLEGYTF	TGTGCCAGCAGTTTCAGGGGACGCCTCTTGGAGGGCTACACCTTC
TRBV5-1	TRBD1	.	TRBJ1-1	CASSRQGEAFF	TGCGCCAGCAGCCGACAGGGAGAAGCTTTCTTT
TRBV19	.	once	TRBJ1-4	CASSSLGEEEKLFF	TGTGCCAGTAGTTCCCTCGGAGAGGAGGAAAAACTGTTTTTT
TRBV30	TRBD1	.	TRBJ2-5	CAWSREPGQGLFRTQYF	TGTGCCTGGAGTCGAGAACCGGGACAGGGGTTATTTCGGACCCAGTACTTC
TRBV11-3	.	.	TRBJ1-6	CASRSPVPDSPLHF	TGTGCCAGCAGATCCCCAGTTCCCGATTCACCCCTCCACTTT
TRBV6-1	.	.	TRBJ2-3	CASSVPGTSGNTQYF	TGTGCCAGCAGTGTCCCCGGGACTTCTGGGAATACGCAGTATTTT
TRBV4-2	TRBD2	.	TRBJ2-5	CASSSRLAGVTETQYF	TGTGCCAGCAGCTCCAGACTAGCGGGGGTGACAGAGACCCAGTACTTC
TRBV5-4	TRBD2	.	TRBJ2-2	CASSTLDRGEAGELFF	TGTGCCAGCAGCACCCTGGATCGGGGGGAAGCCGGGGAGCTGTTTTTT
TRBV4-1	TRBD2	.	TRBJ2-3	CASGKLAGVADTQYF	TGCGCCAGCGGGAAACTAGCGGGAGTGGCAGATACGCAGTATTTT
TRBV28	TRBD1	.	TRBJ2-7	CASSLRDRAYEQYF	TGTGCCAGCAGCCTCCGGGACAGGGCCTACGAGCAGTACTTC
TRBV7-2	TRBD1	.	TRBJ1-1	CASSSDRVLSEAFF	TGTGCCAGCAGCTCCGACAGGGTTTTATCTGAAGCTTTCTTT
TRBV28	.	.	TRBJ1-6	CASKTLQSLNSPLHF	TGTGCCAGCAAAACCCTACAGAGCCTTAATTCACCCCTCCACTTT
TRBV5-1	TRBD2	.	TRBJ2-5	CASSLGTRTGETQYF	TGCGCCAGCAGCTTGGGGACTAGGACTGGCGAGACCCAGTACTTC
TRBV28	TRBD1	.	TRBJ1-1	CASSSGQADTEAFF	TGTGCCAGCAGTTCTGGACAGGCGGACACTGAAGCTTTCTTT
TRBV5-1	.	.	TRBJ2-3	CASSLPGATDTQYF	TGCGCCAGCAGCTTGCCGGGAGCCACAGATACGCAGTATTTT
TRBV9	.	.	TRBJ2-3	CASSVGEVLADTQYF	TGTGCCAGCAGCGTAGGGGAGGTGTTGGCCGATACGCAGTATTTT
TRBV18	TRBD2	.	TRBJ2-1	CASSPPSGAHNEQFF	TGTGCCAGCTCACCACCAAGCGGGGCGCATAATGAGCAGTTCTTC
TRBV7-9	TRBD1	.	TRBJ1-1	CASSYKEGANTEAFF	TGTGCCAGCAGCTATAAGGAGGGGGCCAACACTGAAGCTTTCTTT
TRBV9	TRBD2	.	TRBJ2-3	CASSARQGLATGDTQYF	TGTGCCAGCAGCGCCAGACAGGGACTAGCGACGGGAGATACGCAGTATTTT
TRBV19	TRBD1	.	TRBJ2-2	CASSIGQVGELFF	TGTGCCAGTAGTATCGGACAGGTGGGCGAGCTGTTTTTT
TRBV6-6	TRBD1	.	TRBJ1-4	CASKRGPFEDEKLFF	TGTGCCAGCAAGAGGGGGCCCTTTGAGGATGAAAAACTGTTTTTT
TRBV11-2	TRBD1	.	TRBJ1-1	CASSLDLQGQGVNTEAFF	TGTGCCAGCAGCTTAGATCTACAGGGACAGGGAGTGAACACTGAAGCTTTCTTT
TRBV7-9	TRBD2	.	TRBJ2-1	CASSGASGGSYNEQFF	TGTGCCAGCAGCGGGGCTAGCGGGGGCTCCTACAATGAGCAGTTCTTC
TRBV6-4	TRBD1	.	TRBJ1-2	CASIDRGCGYTF	TGTGCCAGCATTGACAGGGGGTGCGGCTACACCTTC
TRBV7-2	TRBD1	.	TRBJ1-1	CASSFGTGWTEAFF	TGTGCCAGCAGCTTTGGGACAGGGTGGACTGAAGCTTTCTTT
TRBV5-4	TRBD1	.	TRBJ2-7	CASLGTGGYEQYF	TGTGCCAGCCTAGGGACAGGGGGCTACGAGCAGTACTTC
TRBV9	.	.	TRBJ2-5	CASSARTDLETQYF	TGTGCCAGCAGCGCCCGGACTGATTTGGAGACCCAGTACTTC
TRBV29-1	TRBD1	.	TRBJ2-5	CSVAGQGGETQYF	TGCAGCGTGGCGGGACAGGGAGGCGAGACCCAGTACTTC
TRBV6-1	TRBD2	once	TRBJ2-1	CASSSGLGGADEQFF	TGTGCCAGCAGCTCGGGACTAGGAGGGGCGGATGAGCAGTTCTTC
TRBV30	TRBD2	.	TRBJ2-1	CACTGWGGYNEQFF	TGTGCCTGTACTGGGTGGGGGGGCTACAATGAGCAGTTCTTC
TRBV5-1	TRBD1	.	TRBJ1-4	CASSPTGVSEKLFF	TGCGCCAGCAGCCCGACAGGGGTCAGCGAAAAACTGTTTTTT
TRBV4-2	.	.	TRBJ2-5	CASSQDFDAAVQETQYF	TGTGCCAGCAGCCAAGATTTCGATGCAGCGGTCCAAGAGACCCAGTACTTC
TRBV2	.	.	TRBJ2-2	CASSPGRVAPGELFF	TGTGCCAGCTCCCCGGGCAGGGTCGCGCCCGGGGAGCTGTTTTTT
TRBV7-3	TRBD1	.	TRBJ2-4	CASSLSPGGPNIQYF	TGTGCCAGCAGCTTATCGCCAGGGGGCCCAAACATTCAGTACTTC
TRBV18	TRBD1	.	TRBJ1-5	CASSPPGQGGNQPQHF	TGTGCCAGCTCACCACCGGGACAGGGCGGCAATCAGCCCCAGCATTTT
TRBV27	.	.	TRBJ1-1	CASVGGARNTEAFF	TGTGCCAGCGTGGGGGGGGCCCGGAACACTGAAGCTTTCTTT